This paragraph covers one T cell receptor beta chain sequence. Antigen: not known. CD8 cells classed as naive were CD45RO-negative and positively selected for CCR7, excluding terminally differentiated effector memory CD45RA+ cells. The study drew its donors from healthy HIV-negative adults without recent acute infections or vaccinations. The sample originates from a study of shared clonotypes between healthy human individuals. Study results and limitations: Richness estimates generally favored naive over memory subsets. A limitation of the genetic and exposure-history diversity represented arose from few donors.

The germline V and J ends were trimmed by 3 bases and 7 bases, with 19 bases remaining between them. CDR1 is LNHNV, CDR2 YYDKDF, per germline (reference sequence). The CDR3 runs 16 residues. Sequencing was performed with immunoSEQ multiplex PCR; in TCRdb, only in-frame clones are kept and a portion is missing. The data show 650,000 to 800,000 clones, with approximately 90% seen just once and 24% held by the top ten. The sequencing input was naive CD8+ T cells sorted from blood. This TCR was sampled from a man aged 25-45 years in good health. The chain carries TRBV15 and TRBJ2-1, with D perhaps matching TRBD2 (6 bases). In DNA form, the CDR3 reads TGTGCCACCAGCAGCCCCCGGGAGCAGATTTTTAATGAGCAGTTCTTC. Amino acids: CATSSPREQIFNEQFF.